The clone carrying this TCR beta chain showed up many times. Its antigen is currently unknown. This sample was included in a study of T cell repertoires in cytomegalovirus infection. Background on the study: TCR beta signatures that were public indicated CMV infection and matching HLA type. Study outcomes and limitations: The ex vivo response was dominated by HLA-C-restricted CMV-specific TCR beta clonotypes. Carriage of CMV together with the relevant HLA was identifiable through cumulative public TCR beta family frequency.

TCRdb fed the reads into MiXCR, producing one record per CDR3 protein. This table has about 680,000 distinct CDR3 sequences, roughly a quarter appearing once. The sample comprised CD8+ T cells from PBMCs. The TCR sequence derives from a human donor in good health (CMV status not recorded). Some clones in this sample may be carry-over from other donors' samples.

CDR3 bases: TGTGCCAGCAGCCGGACAGACCCAGAGGTCTATGGCTACACCTTC. This codes for CASSRTDPEVYGYTF. The chain links TRBV12-3 or TRBV12-4 to TRBJ1-2; D possibly corresponds to TRBD1 (6 bases). This CDR3 is 15 amino acids long. Trimming removed 6 bases from V and 4 bases from J, with 18 bases in between.